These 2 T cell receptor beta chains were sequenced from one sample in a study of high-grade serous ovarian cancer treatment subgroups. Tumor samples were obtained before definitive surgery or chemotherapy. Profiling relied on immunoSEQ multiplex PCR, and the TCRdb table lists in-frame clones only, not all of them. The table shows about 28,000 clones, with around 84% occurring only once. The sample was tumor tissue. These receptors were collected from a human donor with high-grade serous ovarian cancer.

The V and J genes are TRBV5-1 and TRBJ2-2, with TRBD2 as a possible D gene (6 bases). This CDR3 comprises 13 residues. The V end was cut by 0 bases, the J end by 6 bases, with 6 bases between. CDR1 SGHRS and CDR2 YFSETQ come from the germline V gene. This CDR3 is CASSLGGAGELFF. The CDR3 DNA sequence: TGCGCCAGCAGCTTGGGCGGGGCCGGGGAGCTGTTTTTT.

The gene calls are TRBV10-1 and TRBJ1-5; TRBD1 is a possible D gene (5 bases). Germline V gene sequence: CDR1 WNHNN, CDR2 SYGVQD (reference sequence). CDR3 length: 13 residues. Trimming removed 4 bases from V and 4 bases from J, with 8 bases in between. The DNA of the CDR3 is TGCGCCAGCAGTGCGGGGACTAATCAGCCCCAGCATTTT. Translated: CASSAGTNQPQHF.